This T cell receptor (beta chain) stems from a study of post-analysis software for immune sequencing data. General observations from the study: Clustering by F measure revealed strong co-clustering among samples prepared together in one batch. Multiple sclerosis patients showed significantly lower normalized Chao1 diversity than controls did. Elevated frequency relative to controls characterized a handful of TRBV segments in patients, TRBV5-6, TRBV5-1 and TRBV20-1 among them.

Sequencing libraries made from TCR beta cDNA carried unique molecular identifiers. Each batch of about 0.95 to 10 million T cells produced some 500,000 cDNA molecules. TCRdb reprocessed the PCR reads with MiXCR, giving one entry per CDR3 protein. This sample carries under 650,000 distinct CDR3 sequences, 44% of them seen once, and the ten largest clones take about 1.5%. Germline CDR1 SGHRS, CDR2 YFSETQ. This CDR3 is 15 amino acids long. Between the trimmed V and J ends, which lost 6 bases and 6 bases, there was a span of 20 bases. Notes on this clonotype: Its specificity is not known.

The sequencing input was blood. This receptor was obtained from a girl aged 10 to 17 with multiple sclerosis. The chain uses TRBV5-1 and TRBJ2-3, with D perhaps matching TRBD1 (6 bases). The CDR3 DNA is TGCGCCAGCACCTCTCAGGGGTTTGAGTCGGATACGCAGTATTTT. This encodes CASTSQGFESDTQYF.